This T cell receptor beta chain was sequenced for a study of T cell responses to AZD1222 COVID-19 vaccine. The junction had 10 bases not matched to a gene; V was cut back by 4 bases and J by 5 bases. From germline, CDR1 is SGHTS and CDR2 YDEGEE. The CDR3 extends over 15 amino acids. Clones were read by immunoSEQ multiplex PCR, and TCRdb kept only the in-frame ones, dropping some. The profile covers over 110,000 clones, with roughly 92% appearing a single time and 9% to 9.5% taken by the ten largest. Second-dose timings of about 4 or about 12 weeks were pooled. The source is an adult who received the AZD1222 COVID-19 vaccine. The gene calls are TRBV5-8 and TRBJ2-5, with TRBD1 matching 8 bases. The sample here was peripheral blood, taken 28 days after the second AZD1222 dose. Here the CDR3 DNA reads TGTGCCAGCAGCGAGCAGGGGACAGGATACGAGACCCAGTACTTC. It yields the protein CASSEQGTGYETQYF.